These 30 T cell receptor beta chains were all obtained from the same sample, sequenced in a study of CD8 T cells in ankylosing spondylitis. General study points: A TCR beta motif of fewer than ten highly homologous variants seemed to mark ankylosing spondylitis blood.

For these TCRs, the target antigens are not known. Each CDR3 protein is one row after TCRdb ran MiXCR on the 5' RACE reads. Among about 540,000 distinct CDR3 sequences listed, roughly 12% were seen once. The sample taken for sequencing was blood, either unsorted or a sorted T cell fraction (not recorded which). These receptors originate from a male donor with ankylosing spondylitis.

The CDR3 is CSVTDTATNEKLFF. The CDR3 bases are TGCAGCGTGACTGACACGGCTACTAATGAAAAACTGTTTTTT. The V gene is TRBV29-1, the J gene TRBJ1-4; no firm D call. In germline, CDR1 is SQVTM, CDR2 ANQGSEA. Trimming cost V 6 bases and J 2 bases, with 13 bases left between them. This CDR3 contains 14 residues. Variable domain in full (rest from reference TRBV29-1 and TRBJ1-4): SAVISQKPSRDICQRGTSLTIQCQVDSQVTMMFWYRQQPGQSLTLIATANQGSEATYESGFVIDKFPISRPNLTFSTLTVSNMSPEDSSIYLCSVTDTATNEKLFFGSGTQLSVL.

This clonotype appeared a few times. The gene calls are TRBV9 and TRBJ2-5; 10 bases align to TRBD2. The CDR3 spans 23 residues. Looked up from germline, CDR1 is SGDLS and CDR2 is YYNGEE. With V trimmed by 0 bases and J by 4 bases, 27 bases remained unmatched. The DNA for the CDR3 is TGTGCCAGCAGCGTAGGGTCGAAGTTAGCGGGAGGTGGATATGCTGGACGGTTAGAGACCCAGTACTTC. Translated: CASSVGSKLAGGGYAGRLETQYF.

The J gene is TRBJ2-7, the V gene TRBV5-4; maybe TRBD1 (8 bases). The germline gives CDR1 SGHNT, CDR2 YYREEE (reference sequence). CDR3 length: 17 residues. V shed 4 bases and J shed 2 bases, with 22 bases lying between them. The DNA of the CDR3 is TGTGCCAGCAGCACCCAGGGGGCGAGGACTAGGACCTACGAGCAGTACGTC. This translates into CASSTQGARTRTYEQYV.

This clonotype occurred a few times. The chain recombines TRBV27 with TRBJ2-7, with D perhaps being TRBD1 or TRBD2 (5 bases each). V was pared by 8 bases and J by 0 bases, with 14 bases between. Per germline, CDR1 MNHEY and CDR2 SMNVEV (reference sequence). The CDR3 loop spans 14 amino acids. The CDR3 here is CASRKAGASYEQYF. The CDR3 DNA is TGTGCCAGCCGTAAAGCCGGGGCCTCCTACGAGCAGTACTTC.

V and J are TRBV7-7 and TRBJ2-5, with D perhaps being TRBD1 or TRBD2 (7 bases each). CDR3 length: 15 residues. From germline, CDR1 is SSHAT and CDR2 FNYEAQ (reference sequence). V was cut by 3 bases and J by 5 bases, with 16 bases left in between. The CDR3 region has the DNA TGTGCCAGCAGCTTTAATACAGGGGAGGGGGAGACCCAGTACTTC. Its translation: CASSFNTGEGETQYF.

The sample holds many counts of this clonotype. The chain combines TRBV28 with TRBJ2-1; perhaps TRBD1 as D (5 bases). Germline V gives CDR1 MDHEN, CDR2 SYDVKM. V lost 1 base, J lost 6 bases, and 13 bases lay in between. The CDR3 spans 15 residues. The CDR3: CASSLFRDRSNEQFF. The CDR3 region has the DNA TGTGCCAGCAGTTTATTCAGGGATCGATCCAATGAGCAGTTCTTC.

The chain has TRBV4-2 and TRBJ2-7, with D perhaps TRBD2 (5 bases). V was clipped by 4 bases and J by 2 bases, with 15 bases between them. Germline V gives CDR1 LGHNA, CDR2 YNFKEQ. This CDR3 comprises 15 residues. The CDR3 coding sequence is TGTGCCAGCAGCCCTCGGAACGGGGATACCTACGAGCAGTACTTC. This translates into CASSPRNGDTYEQYF.

Turning to this clonotype: This may arise from a read error, as a much more abundant clone is one base away. The chain recombines TRBV7-9 with TRBJ2-2, with 12 bases aligning to TRBD1. V was pared by 4 bases and J by 7 bases, with 4 bases of the junction left unmatched. The CDR3 extends over 15 amino acids. The V gene's germline CDR1 is SEHNR and CDR2 FQNEAQ (reference sequence). CDR3 region: CASSSRDRGLGELFF. CDR3 bases: TGTGCCAGCAGCTCCCGGGACAGGGGGCTCGGGGAGCTGTTTTTT.

This chain connects TRBV29-1 to TRBJ2-1; D not resolved. The germline V gene encodes CDR1 SQVTM and CDR2 ANQGSEA. V lost 2 bases to trimming and J lost 1 base, with 3 bases between them. The CDR3 consists of 12 residues. CDR3 residues: CSVEQSYNEQFF. CDR3 DNA sequence: TGCAGCGTTGAACAGTCCTACAATGAGCAGTTCTTC.

The chain's CDR3 is CSAAPGQGGDEQYF. Here the CDR3 DNA reads TGCAGTGCTGCTCCGGGACAGGGTGGCGACGAGCAGTACTTC. The chain joins TRBV20-1 to TRBJ2-7, with 9 bases fitting TRBD1. J gave up 5 bases and V 5 bases, and 10 bases lay outside the gene matches. CDR1 and CDR2 from the germline V gene are DFQATT and SNEGSKA (reference sequence). The length of the CDR3 is 14 residues.

The count of this clonotype is one. V and J are TRBV24-1 and TRBJ1-1; TRBD1 matches 8 bases. Germline loops: CDR1 KGHDR, CDR2 SFDVKD. This CDR3 is 13 amino acids long. With 10 bases clipped from V and 7 bases from J, the junction kept 10 bases outside the gene matches. The CDR3 DNA reads as TGTGCCACGAGAAGGACAGGGCAGAATGAAGCTTTCTTT. Translating gives CATRRTGQNEAFF.

The chain uses TRBV20-1 and TRBJ1-2; TRBD1 matches at 8 bases. Germline CDR1 reads DFQATT; CDR2 reads SNEGSKA (reference sequence). J lost 3 bases, V lost 1 base, and 4 bases had no gene match. The CDR3 totals 14 residues. The chain's CDR3 is CSARGTGGYYGYTF. CDR3 sequence (DNA): TGCAGTGCTAGAGGCACAGGGGGATACTATGGCTACACCTTC.

At least ten counts were recorded for this clonotype. The V call is TRBV12-3 or TRBV12-4, the J call TRBJ2-2, with D unresolved. The CDR3 has 15 amino acids. The V and J ends lost 0 bases and 6 bases respectively, with 11 bases between them. CDR3 nucleotide sequence: TGTGCCAGCAGTTTAGCCTCCGGGCACGCCGGGGAGCTGTTTTTT. It specifies CASSLASGHAGELFF.

The chain carries TRBV6-1 and TRBJ2-7; D ambiguous. The germline CDR1 and CDR2 sequences are MNHNS and SASEGT. The CDR3 sequence is 17 residues long. V was pared by 6 bases and J by 7 bases, with 28 bases between. CDR3 residues: CASSSTYYSGVGREQYF. DNA for the CDR3: TGTGCCAGCAGCAGCACCTATTACTCAGGTGTAGGTAGGGAGCAGTACTTC.

The V call is TRBV7-2, the J call TRBJ2-1; D not certain. The CDR3 consists of 12 residues. Germline CDR1 reads SGHTA; CDR2 reads FQGNSA. V was trimmed by 5 bases and J by 12 bases, leaving 14 bases between them. The CDR3 DNA follows: TGTGCCAGCAGCGTGGACCTTCCCTCGCAGTTCTTC. It codes for CASSVDLPSQFF.

This clonotype was observed a handful of times. The CDR3 loop is CSARDPGANNQPQHF. Here the CDR3 DNA reads TGCAGTGCTAGAGATCCCGGGGCTAACAATCAGCCCCAGCATTTT. The chain combines TRBV20-1 with TRBJ1-5, with D possibly being TRBD1 (5 bases). Germline V gives CDR1 DFQATT, CDR2 SNEGSKA (reference sequence). The CDR3 contains 15 residues. V was pared by 0 bases and J by 3 bases, with 12 bases between.

This clonotype has a count of ten or more. The rearrangement links TRBV5-1 to TRBJ2-2; 7 bases align to TRBD2. V shed 0 bases and J 7 bases; nucleotides not matched to a gene: 3. The CDR3 is 14 residues long. Germline CDR1 and CDR2: SGHRS and YFSETQ. CDR3 bases: TGCGCCAGCAGCTTGGGACTAGCAGGCGGGGAGCTGTTTTTT. It translates to CASSLGLAGGELFF.

The chain couples TRBV27 to TRBJ1-5, with 9 bases lining up with TRBD1. V lost 6 bases to trimming and J lost 2 bases; unmatched junction nucleotides: 14. CDR1 is MNHEY and CDR2 is SMNVEV in the germline V gene (reference sequence). The CDR3 contains 18 residues. CDR3 bases: TGTGCCAGCAGGGGAGCCGGGACAGGGATTTTCGGCAATCAGCCCCAGCATTTT. Its protein is CASRGAGTGIFGNQPQHF.

This sequence joins TRBV11-2 and TRBJ1-1; the match to TRBD1 covers 7 bases. CDR1 and CDR2 (germline): SGHAT, FQNNGV. The CDR3 is made up of 15 amino acids. The trim removed 3 bases at V and 4 bases at J, leaving 8 bases unmatched. The CDR3 DNA reads TGTGCCAGCAGCTTCCAGGGGGGGGGTGGCACTGAAGCTTTCTTT. Its translation: CASSFQGGGGTEAFF.

This clonotype was found a few times. The J gene is TRBJ1-5, the V gene TRBV27; a possible D gene is TRBD1 (6 bases). From germline, CDR1 is MNHEY and CDR2 SMNVEV (reference sequence). V lost 5 bases and J 4 bases, leaving 12 bases between the germline ends. The CDR3 has 14 residues. The DNA for the CDR3 is TGTGCCAGCAGTCCGGGACACCAAAATCAGCCCCAGCATTTT. Its protein product is CASSPGHQNQPQHF.

The CDR3 nucleotides are TGTGCCAGCAGCTTAGATGGCCAGGGGGACTACACAGATACGCAGTATTTT. Translating it yields CASSLDGQGDYTDTQYF. This rearrangement joins TRBV7-9 to TRBJ2-3; D might be TRBD1 or TRBD2, each matching 7 bases. The length of the CDR3 is 17 residues. Trimming cost V 1 base and J 2 bases, with 16 bases left between them. The germline V gene has CDR1 SEHNR and CDR2 FQNEAQ (reference sequence).

The chain is built from TRBV29-1 and TRBJ1-3; D remains unclear. V was trimmed by 4 bases and J by 4 bases, leaving 5 bases between them. The CDR3 has 11 amino acids. Germline loops: CDR1 SQVTM, CDR2 ANQGSEA. For the CDR3, the DNA is TGCAGCGTTGCAGAGGGAAACACCATATATTTT. It yields the protein CSVAEGNTIYF.

This chain joins TRBV5-6 and TRBJ1-2, with D unresolved. CDR1 and CDR2 (germline): SGHDT, YYEEEE. CDR3 length: 11 residues. V lost 8 bases and J lost 8, with 13 bases in between. Here the CDR3 reads CARGSGRGYTF. The CDR3 coding sequence is TGTGCCAGGGGCTCTGGGCGCGGCTACACCTTC.

This clonotype was seen a handful of times. This chain uses TRBV11-2 with TRBJ2-3; 10 bases map to TRBD2. With V trimmed by 5 bases and J by 3 bases, 5 bases remained unmatched. The germline gives CDR1 SGHAT, CDR2 FQNNGV. The CDR3 covers 15 residues. The CDR3 sequence: CASSAVTSGTDTQYF. In DNA form, the CDR3 reads TGTGCCAGCAGCGCCGTGACTAGCGGGACAGATACGCAGTATTTT.

This clonotype was observed a few times. The rearrangement links TRBV21-1 to TRBJ2-1; no DNA check was done on the table's D call, TRBD1. TRBV21-1 is flagged as a pseudogene. This CDR3 has 16 amino acids. The CDR3 reads CASNYIPGRIFPEQFF. The CDR3 DNA reads as TGTGCCAGCAACTACATACCGGGACGGATTTTCCCTGAGCAGTTCTTC.

The rearrangement uses TRBV9 and TRBJ2-1; 14 bases match TRBD2. The germline CDR1 and CDR2 sequences are SGDLS and YYNGEE. CDR3 length: 15 residues. The V and J ends lost 4 bases and 9 bases, in that order; junction bases with no gene match: 6. CDR3 sequence: CASSPGLAGAGEQFF. The CDR3 DNA is TGTGCCAGCAGCCCGGGACTAGCGGGAGCAGGTGAGCAGTTCTTC.

The chain links TRBV24-1 to TRBJ1-1; TRBD1 is a possible D gene (6 bases). The CDR3 has 14 residues. Germline assignment: CDR1 KGHDR and CDR2 SFDVKD. Between the trimmed V and J ends, which lost 2 bases and 4 bases, there was a span of 10 bases. The CDR3 loop reads CATSDSDSATEAFF. The DNA for the CDR3 is TGTGCCACCAGTGATTCGGACAGCGCCACTGAAGCTTTCTTT.

This clonotype was seen a handful of times. This chain uses TRBV6-1 with TRBJ1-5, with TRBD1 matching over 8 bases. Germline CDR1 is MNHNS and CDR2 is SASEGT. V dropped 6 bases and J dropped 4; count of bases not matched to a gene: 11. The CDR3 runs 16 residues. The chain's CDR3 is CASSPGRTGRNQPQHF. As DNA, the CDR3 is TGTGCCAGCAGCCCTGGACGGACAGGGCGAAATCAGCCCCAGCATTTT.

This clonotype was recorded at least ten times. The chain is built from TRBV5-1 and TRBJ2-3; D might be TRBD2 (5 bases). V lost 4 bases and J lost 1, with 16 bases in between. From germline, CDR1 is SGHRS and CDR2 YFSETQ. The CDR3 spans 16 residues. Here the CDR3 DNA reads TGCGCCAGCAGCACCGACCTAGCTTCCGGCACAGATACGCAGTATTTT. This encodes CASSTDLASGTDTQYF. The full variable domain, rest sourced from reference TRBV5-1 and TRBJ2-3, is KAGVTQTPRYLIKTRGQQVTLSCSPISGHRSVSWYQQTPGQGLQFLFEYFSETQRNKGNFPGRFSGRQFSNSRSEMNVSTLELGDSALYLCASSTDLASGTDTQYFGPGTRLTVL.

The V call is TRBV18, the J call TRBJ2-1; 7 bases line up with TRBD1. The CDR3 sequence is 15 residues long. The germline V gene has CDR1 KGHSH and CDR2 LQKENI. V lost 6 bases to trimming and J lost 3 bases; unmatched junction nucleotides: 8. CDR3 residues: CASSLGQAGYNEQFF. Here the CDR3 DNA reads TGTGCCAGCTCCCTCGGACAGGCGGGCTACAATGAGCAGTTCTTC.